This T cell receptor beta chain was observed in a study of CD8+ T cells in alopecia areata (dated 2018 in TCRdb). The study in broad terms: The treated patients took part in an open-label pilot trial in which moderate-to-severe alopecia areata was treated with oral tofacitinib at 5 to 10 mg twice daily. Scalp clonality was compared across normal scalp (n=4), patchy alopecia areata scalp (n=8), and alopecia totalis/universalis scalp (n=8). The study used high-throughput TCRbeta sequencing to examine T cell clonal expansion in alopecia areata, in both the C3H/HeJ mouse model and human patients. TCRbeta CDR3 regions were amplified by immunoSEQ multiplex PCR with 35 Vbeta forward and 13 Jbeta reverse primers. On the human side, TCRbeta sequencing was run on scalp tissue and on sorted CD4+ and CD8+ peripheral blood T cells from healthy controls and from alopecia areata patients with either patchy or totalis/universalis disease. Patients stayed on tofacitinib for 6 to 18 months and then had 6 months of follow-up off drug so that delayed response and recurrence could be assessed. Biopsies were taken from tofacitinib-treated patients at baseline and at 4 and 24 weeks of treatment, and a later scalp biopsy was taken in several of the tofacitinib-treated patients. RNA came from the PAXgene miRNA kit for fixed scalp, the miRNeasy kit for PBMCs, and the RNeasy kit for mouse skin. In treated patients, disease severity was measured using the SALT score, which gives the percentage of scalp surface area affected. Summary of the overall study and its limitations: Many expanded lesional clones were found to persist in scalp and blood during tofacitinib treatment, and relapse after treatment cessation may be partly explained by this persistence. Because the treated cohort was small and included a single nonresponder, larger studies are needed to assess links between baseline CD8+ expansion and response. Scalp clonality and the number of expanded CD8+ clones among the top 100 scalp clones were significantly decreased by tofacitinib. Unlike mouse skin, which is dominated by gammadelta T cells, normal human skin has resident alphabeta T cells that are also sequenced, and this complicates analysis of the scalp TCR repertoire. Shared TCR sequences between patients were less evident than in mice, which may be partly attributable to HLA diversity in the patient population. Compared with normal scalp, lesional scalp, particularly in alopecia totalis/universalis, had higher clonality and more expanded CD8+ clones, which suggests antigenic drive.

A word on this clone: There is no known antigen for this receptor. Qualities for individual bases were not recorded, and no much larger clone is one base off.

From cysteine to phenylalanine, the CDR3 is 13 amino acids long. Left in the record is the CDR3 DNA by itself, 39 bases read in frame from the first base. Trimming accounts for 3 bases at V and 7 bases at J, while the number of junction bases matched to no gene is 5. According to the germline V gene, CDR1 reads SGHRS and CDR2 reads YFSETQ. The method was the immunoSEQ multiplex PCR assay. RNA was extracted from all samples and reverse transcribed into cDNA, which served as template for TCR sequencing. SuperScript III was used to make first-strand cDNA, primed with a 2:1 mix of oligo-dT and random hexamers. A synthetic immune receptor repertoire was used to measure amplification bias, and any remaining bias was corrected computationally. The paper's processing steps were these. Raw reads were preprocessed to remove errors, and CDR3 was defined by IMGT conventions from the conserved cysteine to phenylalanine. Clonality was calculated as 1 minus Shannon entropy normalized by log2 of the number of productive unique TCRs. Whether each scalp clone was CD4 or CD8 was inferred by checking scalp TCRbeta sequences against the CD4 and CD8 repertoires from sorted blood. TCRdb took over this immuneACCESS table, retaining in-frame rearrangements with V and J assigned. Such tables are incomplete; in checked studies, under half of the missing clones stem from an unresolved V gene, and the remainder is unexplained. From that table come the V and J calls and clone size; the DNA was used to work out D and trimming. The sample includes about 190,000 clones, with 60% to 70% observed a single time. In total, the top ten clones hold around 0.69% of the sample.

This specimen's time point label, interpreted: about four weeks on oral tofacitinib. Taken with the paper, the label for treatment or condition translates to: oral pan-JAK inhibitor, 5-10 mg twice daily. From alopecia areata patients, peripheral blood was collected along with lesional scalp punch biopsies. PBMCs were isolated by density centrifugation and stained for CD3, CD4 and CD8, and CD4+ and CD8+ T cells were sorted on a FACSAria. This sequence uses TRBV5-1 and TRBJ1-1; 8 middle bases align to TRBD1. Material: CD4+ T cells sorted from blood, obtained at week 4, from a patient treated with tofacitinib. The source of this sequence is a human donor with alopecia areata. This receptor has the CDR3 CASSWGQDFEAFF. The sequenced DNA is TGCGCCAGCAGCTGGGGACAGGATTTTGAAGCTTTCTTT.